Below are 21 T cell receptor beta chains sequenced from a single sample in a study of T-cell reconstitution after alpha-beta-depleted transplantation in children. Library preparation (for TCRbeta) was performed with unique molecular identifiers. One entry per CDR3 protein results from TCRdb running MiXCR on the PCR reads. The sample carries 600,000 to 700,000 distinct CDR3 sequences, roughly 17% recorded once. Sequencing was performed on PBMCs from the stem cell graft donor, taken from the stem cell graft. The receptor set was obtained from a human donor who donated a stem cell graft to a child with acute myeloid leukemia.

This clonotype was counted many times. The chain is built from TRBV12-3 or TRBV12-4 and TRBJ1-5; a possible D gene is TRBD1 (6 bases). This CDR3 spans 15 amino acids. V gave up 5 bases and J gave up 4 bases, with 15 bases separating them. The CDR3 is CASSDQGLGNQPQHF. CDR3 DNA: TGTGCCAGCAGTGATCAGGGGTTGGGGAATCAGCCCCAGCATTTT.

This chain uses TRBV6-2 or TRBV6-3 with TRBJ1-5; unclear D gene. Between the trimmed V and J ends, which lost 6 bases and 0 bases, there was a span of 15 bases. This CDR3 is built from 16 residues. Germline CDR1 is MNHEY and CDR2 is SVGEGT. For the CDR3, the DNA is TGTGCCAGCAGCGACGCCAGGATTTATAGCAATCAGCCCCAGCATTTT. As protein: CASSDARIYSNQPQHF.

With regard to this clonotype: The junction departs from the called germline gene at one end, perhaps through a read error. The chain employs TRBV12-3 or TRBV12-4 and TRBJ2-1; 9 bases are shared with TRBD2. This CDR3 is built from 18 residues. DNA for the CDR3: TGTACCAGCAGTTTATCTAGCGGGGAATACCCTTCCTACAATGAGCAGTTCTTC. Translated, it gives CTSSLSSGEYPSYNEQFF.

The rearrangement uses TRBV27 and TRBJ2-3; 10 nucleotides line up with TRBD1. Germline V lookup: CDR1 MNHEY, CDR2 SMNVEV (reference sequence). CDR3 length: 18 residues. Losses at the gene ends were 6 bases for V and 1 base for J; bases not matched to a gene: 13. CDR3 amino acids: CASSPTPGTGARTDTQYF. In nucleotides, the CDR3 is TGTGCCAGCAGCCCGACTCCCGGGACAGGGGCCCGCACAGATACGCAGTATTTT.

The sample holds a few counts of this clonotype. This chain's CDR3 is CASTGQGRIEAFF. The CDR3 region has the DNA TGTGCCAGCACAGGACAGGGAAGGATTGAAGCTTTCTTT. The V call is TRBV6-6, the J call TRBJ1-1, with TRBD1 matching 8 bases. The CDR3 contains 13 residues. Trimming cost V 7 bases and J 7 bases; bases outside gene matches: 8. The V gene's germline CDR1 is MNHNY and CDR2 SVGAGI (reference sequence).

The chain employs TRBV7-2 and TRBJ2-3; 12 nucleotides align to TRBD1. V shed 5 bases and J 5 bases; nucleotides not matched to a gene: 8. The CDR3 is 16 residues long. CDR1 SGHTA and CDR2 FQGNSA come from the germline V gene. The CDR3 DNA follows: TGTGCCAGCAGCCGGTGGGGGACAGGGGGCGGAGATACGCAGTATTTT. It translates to CASSRWGTGGGDTQYF.

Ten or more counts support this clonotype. The CDR3 region has the DNA TGCAGTGCTAGAAAACAGGAAACTATGGGCGGGGGCCCCCAAGAGACCCAGTACTTC. This sequence encodes CSARKQETMGGGPQETQYF. J is TRBJ2-5 and V is TRBV20-1; possibly TRBD2 for D (7 bases). The CDR3 has 19 amino acids. CDR1 and CDR2 from the germline V gene are DFQATT and SNEGSKA (reference sequence). Trimming took 2 bases from V and 1 from J, leaving 26 bases between them.

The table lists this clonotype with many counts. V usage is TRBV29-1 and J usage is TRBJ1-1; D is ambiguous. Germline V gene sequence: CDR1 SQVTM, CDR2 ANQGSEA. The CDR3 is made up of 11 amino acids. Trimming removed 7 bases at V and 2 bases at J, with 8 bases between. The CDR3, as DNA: TGCAGCGCCGCGACTAACACTGAAGCTTTCTTT. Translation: CSAATNTEAFF.

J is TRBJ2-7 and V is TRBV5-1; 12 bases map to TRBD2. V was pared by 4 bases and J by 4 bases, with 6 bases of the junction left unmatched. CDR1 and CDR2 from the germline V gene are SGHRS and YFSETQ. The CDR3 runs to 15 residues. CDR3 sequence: CASSAGLAGIYEQYV. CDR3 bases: TGCGCCAGCAGCGCCGGACTAGCGGGGATTTACGAGCAGTACGTC.

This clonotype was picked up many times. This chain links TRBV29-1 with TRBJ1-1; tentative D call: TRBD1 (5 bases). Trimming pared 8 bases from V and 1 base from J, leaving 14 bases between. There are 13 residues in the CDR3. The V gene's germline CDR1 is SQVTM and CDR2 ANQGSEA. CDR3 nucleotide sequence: TGCAGCCCTGATGGGGCACCGAACACTGAAGCTTTCTTT. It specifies CSPDGAPNTEAFF.

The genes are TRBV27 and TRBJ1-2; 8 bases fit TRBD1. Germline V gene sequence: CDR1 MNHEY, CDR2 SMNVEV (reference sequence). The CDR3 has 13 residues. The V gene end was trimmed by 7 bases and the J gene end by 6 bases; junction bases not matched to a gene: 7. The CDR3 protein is CASKQGGGDGYTF. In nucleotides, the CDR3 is TGTGCCAGCAAACAGGGGGGCGGGGATGGCTACACCTTC.

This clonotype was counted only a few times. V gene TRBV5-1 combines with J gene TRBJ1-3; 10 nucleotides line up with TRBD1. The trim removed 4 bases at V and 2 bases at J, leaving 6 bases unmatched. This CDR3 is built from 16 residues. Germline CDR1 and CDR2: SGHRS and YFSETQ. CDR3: CASSPGQGFTGNTIYF. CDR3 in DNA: TGCGCCAGCAGCCCGGGACAGGGGTTCACTGGAAACACCATATATTTT.

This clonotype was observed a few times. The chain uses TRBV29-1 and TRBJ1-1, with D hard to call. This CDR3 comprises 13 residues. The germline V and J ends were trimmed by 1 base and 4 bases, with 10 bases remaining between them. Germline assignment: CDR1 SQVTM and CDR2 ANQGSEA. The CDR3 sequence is CSVEGRQSTEAFF. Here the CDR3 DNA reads TGCAGCGTTGAAGGAAGGCAGTCCACTGAAGCTTTCTTT.

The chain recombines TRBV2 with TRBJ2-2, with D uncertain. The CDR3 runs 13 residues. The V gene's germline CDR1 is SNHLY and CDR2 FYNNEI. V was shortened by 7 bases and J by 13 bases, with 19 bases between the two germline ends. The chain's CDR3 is CASTPYGPRRLFF. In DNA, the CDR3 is TGTGCCAGCACCCCATACGGACCGAGGAGGCTGTTTTTT.

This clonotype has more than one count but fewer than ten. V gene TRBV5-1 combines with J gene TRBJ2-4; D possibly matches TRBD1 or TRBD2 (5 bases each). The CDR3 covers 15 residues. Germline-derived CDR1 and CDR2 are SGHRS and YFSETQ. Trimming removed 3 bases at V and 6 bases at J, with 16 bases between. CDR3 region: CASSSNWGSRNIQYF. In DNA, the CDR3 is TGCGCCAGCAGCTCGAATTGGGGGTCACGAAACATTCAGTACTTC.

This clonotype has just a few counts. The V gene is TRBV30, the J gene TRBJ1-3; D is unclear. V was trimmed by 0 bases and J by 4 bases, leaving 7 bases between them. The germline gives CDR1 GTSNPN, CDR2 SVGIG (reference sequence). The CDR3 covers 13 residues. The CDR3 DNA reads TGTGCCTGGAGTGTGGACCGAGGAAACACCATATATTTT. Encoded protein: CAWSVDRGNTIYF.

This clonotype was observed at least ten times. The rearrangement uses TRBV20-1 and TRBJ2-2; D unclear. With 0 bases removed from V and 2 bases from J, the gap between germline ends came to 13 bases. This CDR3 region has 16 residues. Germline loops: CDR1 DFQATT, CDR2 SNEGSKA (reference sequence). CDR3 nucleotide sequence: TGCAGTGCTAGAGAAGCCCCACAGACTAACACCGGGGAGCTGTTTTTT. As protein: CSAREAPQTNTGELFF.

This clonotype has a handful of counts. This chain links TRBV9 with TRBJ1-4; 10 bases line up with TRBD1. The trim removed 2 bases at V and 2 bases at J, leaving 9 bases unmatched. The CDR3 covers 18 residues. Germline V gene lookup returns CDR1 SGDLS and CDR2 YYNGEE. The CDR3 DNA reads TGTGCCAGCAGCGTTTCGACAGGGGGCATGGGGACTAATGAAAAACTGTTTTTT. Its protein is CASSVSTGGMGTNEKLFF.

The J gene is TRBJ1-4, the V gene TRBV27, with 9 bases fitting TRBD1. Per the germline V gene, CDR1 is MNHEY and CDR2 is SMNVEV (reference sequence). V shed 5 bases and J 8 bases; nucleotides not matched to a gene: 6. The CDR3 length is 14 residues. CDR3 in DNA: TGTGCCAGCAGTGAGACAGGGGGTCGGGAAAAACTGTTTTTT. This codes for CASSETGGREKLFF.

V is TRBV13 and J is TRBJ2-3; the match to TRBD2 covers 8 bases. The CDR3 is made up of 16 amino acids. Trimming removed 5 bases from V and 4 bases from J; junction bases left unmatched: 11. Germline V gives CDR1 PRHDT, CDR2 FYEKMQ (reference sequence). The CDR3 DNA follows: TGTGCCAGCAGCGGGGCTGGGAGCGGGGGCGCAGATACGCAGTATTTT. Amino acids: CASSGAGSGGADTQYF.

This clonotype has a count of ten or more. The CDR3 sequence is CASTQQGWHEQFF. CDR3 bases: TGTGCCAGCACCCAGCAGGGGTGGCATGAGCAGTTCTTC. The gene calls are TRBV12-3 or TRBV12-4 and TRBJ2-1, with D maybe TRBD1 (6 bases). Trimming shortened V by 7 bases and J by 8 bases, and 15 bases separated the two germline ends. CDR3 length: 13 residues.